This TCR beta chain was observed in a study of cytomegalovirus exposure and HLA in healthy donors. As for the study in general: In an early release, HLA-typed donors contributed tens of millions of unique TCR sequences.

A multiplex PCR was run with 60 Vbeta primers and 13 Jbeta primers. TCRdb keeps only in-frame clones here, not all; method: immunoSEQ multiplex PCR. The sample has roughly 250,000 clones, roughly 81% seen once. General study findings and limits: Later genetic work tied a missense DCLRE1C variant to beta-chain V and J trimming. Associated with cytomegalovirus, according to the listing, were around 160 TCR beta chains.

For this clone: The antigen remains undetermined.

V dropped 0 bases and J dropped 6 bases, with 5 bases sitting between them. The CDR3 covers 13 residues. Germline V gene lookup returns CDR1 LNHDA and CDR2 SQIVND (reference sequence). This chain links TRBV19 with TRBJ2-2, with no clear D. The sequencing input was PBMCs. The receptor was derived from a woman in her forties in good health and CMV-seropositive. The CDR3 protein is CASSIDRAGELFF. In DNA form, the CDR3 reads TGTGCCAGTAGTATAGATCGCGCCGGGGAGCTGTTTTTT.